This entry lists 2 T cell receptor beta chains sequenced from one sample in a study of control samples from healthy donors and cancer patients (dated by TCRdb to about 2020). The library was prepared using the immunoSEQ multiplex PCR assay. TCRdb retrieved this table from immuneACCESS and kept in-frame rearrangements only. Not all clones are present; in checked studies, unresolved V genes account for under half, and no reason is known for the remainder. This sample is represented by more than 100,000 clones; 88% of them were singletons. Roughly 3.2% of the sample is in the top ten clones. Sequencing was done on a sample of blood. All receptors come from a man aged 40-55 years in good health.

The chain links TRBV2 to TRBJ1-4, with no clear D. The CDR3 is 13 residues long. V dropped 6 bases and J dropped 4 bases, with 9 bases sitting between them. The germline gives CDR1 SNHLY, CDR2 FYNNEI. The DNA of the CDR3 is TGTGCCAGCAGGCCGACGGTTAATGAAAAACTGTTTTTT. Protein product: CASRPTVNEKLFF.

This clone appeared once. The chain employs TRBV7-9 and TRBJ2-4, with D perhaps TRBD1 (6 bases). CDR1 is SEHNR and CDR2 is FQNEAQ in the germline V gene (reference sequence). The length of the CDR3 is 11 residues. V was cut by 8 bases and J by 9 bases, with 11 bases left in between. The CDR3, as DNA: TGTGCCAGCGGAGACAGGTCCATTCAGTACTTC. It is translated as CASGDRSIQYF.